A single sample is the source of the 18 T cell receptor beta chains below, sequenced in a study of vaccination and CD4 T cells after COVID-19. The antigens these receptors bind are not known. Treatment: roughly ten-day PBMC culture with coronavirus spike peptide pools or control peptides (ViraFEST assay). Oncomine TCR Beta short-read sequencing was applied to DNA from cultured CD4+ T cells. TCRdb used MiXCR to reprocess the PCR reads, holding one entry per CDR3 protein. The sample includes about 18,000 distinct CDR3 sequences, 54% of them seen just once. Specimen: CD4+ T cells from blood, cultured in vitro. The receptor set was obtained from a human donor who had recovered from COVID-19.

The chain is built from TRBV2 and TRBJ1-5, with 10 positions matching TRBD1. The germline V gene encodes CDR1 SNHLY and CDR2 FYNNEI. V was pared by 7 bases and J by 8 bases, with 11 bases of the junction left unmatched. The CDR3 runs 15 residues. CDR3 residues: CASKIDRGLLEPQHF. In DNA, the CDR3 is TGTGCCAGCAAAATTGACAGGGGGCTCTTGGAGCCCCAGCATTTT.

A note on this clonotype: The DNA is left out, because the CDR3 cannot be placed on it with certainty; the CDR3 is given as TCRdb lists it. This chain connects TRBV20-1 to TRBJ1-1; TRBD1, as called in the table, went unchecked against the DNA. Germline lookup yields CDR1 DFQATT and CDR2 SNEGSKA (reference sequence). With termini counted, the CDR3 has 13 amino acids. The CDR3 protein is CSAATGRLKLSFF.

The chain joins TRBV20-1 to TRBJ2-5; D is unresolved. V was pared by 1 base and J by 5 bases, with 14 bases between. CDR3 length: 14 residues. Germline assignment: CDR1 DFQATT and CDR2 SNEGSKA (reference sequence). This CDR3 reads CSARAPLSRETQYF. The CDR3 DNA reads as TGCAGTGCTAGAGCCCCCCTAAGCCGTGAGACCCAGTACTTC.

The CDR3 coding sequence is TGTGCCAGCAGTTACTTCGCCGCACCGGATAATTCACCCCTCCACTTT. Its protein product is CASSYFAAPDNSPLHF. This rearrangement joins TRBV6-2 or TRBV6-3 to TRBJ1-6, with unresolved D. Germline CDR1 MNHEY, CDR2 SVGEGT. Trimming took off 1 base at V and 5 bases at J, with 12 bases between the two ends. The CDR3 covers 16 residues.

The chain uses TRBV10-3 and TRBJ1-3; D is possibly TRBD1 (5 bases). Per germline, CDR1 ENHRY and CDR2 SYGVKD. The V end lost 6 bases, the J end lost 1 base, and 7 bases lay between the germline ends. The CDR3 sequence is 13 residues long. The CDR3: CAIRPGSGNTIYF. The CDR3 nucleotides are TGTGCCATCAGGCCAGGGTCTGGAAACACCATATATTTT.

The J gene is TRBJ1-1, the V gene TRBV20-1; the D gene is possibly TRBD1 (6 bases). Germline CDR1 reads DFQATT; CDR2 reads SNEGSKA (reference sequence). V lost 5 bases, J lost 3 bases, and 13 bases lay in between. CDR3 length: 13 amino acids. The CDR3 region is CSAGTQGDTEAFF. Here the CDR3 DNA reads TGCAGTGCTGGGACACAAGGGGACACTGAAGCTTTCTTT.

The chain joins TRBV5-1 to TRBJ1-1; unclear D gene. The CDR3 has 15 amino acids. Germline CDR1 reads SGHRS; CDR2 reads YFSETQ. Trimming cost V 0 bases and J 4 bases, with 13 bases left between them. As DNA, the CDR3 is TGCGCCAGCAGCTTGGAACCGGGCGGAGTCACTGAAGCTTTCTTT. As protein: CASSLEPGGVTEAFF. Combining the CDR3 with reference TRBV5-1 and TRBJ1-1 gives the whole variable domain KAGVTQTPRYLIKTRGQQVTLSCSPISGHRSVSWYQQTPGQGLQFLFEYFSETQRNKGNFPGRFSGRQFSNSRSEMNVSTLELGDSALYLCASSLEPGGVTEAFFGQGTRLTVV.

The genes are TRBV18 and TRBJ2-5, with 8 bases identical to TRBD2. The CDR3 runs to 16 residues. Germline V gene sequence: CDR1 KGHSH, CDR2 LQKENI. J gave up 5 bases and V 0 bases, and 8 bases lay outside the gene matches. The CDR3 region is CASSPPTGTRGETQYF. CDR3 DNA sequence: TGTGCCAGCTCACCACCGACCGGGACTAGAGGGGAGACCCAGTACTTC.

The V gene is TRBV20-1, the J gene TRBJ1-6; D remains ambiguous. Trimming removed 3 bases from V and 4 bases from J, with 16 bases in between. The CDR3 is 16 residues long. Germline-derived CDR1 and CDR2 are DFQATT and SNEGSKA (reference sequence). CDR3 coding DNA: TGCAGTGCTAGCGACCCGTCCGGACGGTATAATTCACCCCTCCACTTT. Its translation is CSASDPSGRYNSPLHF.

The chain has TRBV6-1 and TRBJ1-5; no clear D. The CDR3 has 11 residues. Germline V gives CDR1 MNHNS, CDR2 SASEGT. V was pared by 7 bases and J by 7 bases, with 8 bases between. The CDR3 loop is CASTSGQPQHF. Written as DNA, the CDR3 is TGTGCCAGCACCTCCGGACAGCCCCAGCATTTT.

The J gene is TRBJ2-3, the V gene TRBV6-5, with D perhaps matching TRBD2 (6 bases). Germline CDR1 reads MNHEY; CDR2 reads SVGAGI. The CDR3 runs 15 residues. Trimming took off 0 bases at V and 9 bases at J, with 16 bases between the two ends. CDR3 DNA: TGTGCCAGCAGTTACTCGTTCAGGGCCGGAGGGACGCAGTATTTT. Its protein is CASSYSFRAGGTQYF.

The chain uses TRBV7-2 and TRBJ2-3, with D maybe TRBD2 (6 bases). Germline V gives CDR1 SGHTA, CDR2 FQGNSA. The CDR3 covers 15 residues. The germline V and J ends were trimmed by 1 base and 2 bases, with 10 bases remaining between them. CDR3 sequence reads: CASSLGTGLTDTQYF. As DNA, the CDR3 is TGTGCCAGCAGCTTAGGGACGGGACTCACAGATACGCAGTATTTT.

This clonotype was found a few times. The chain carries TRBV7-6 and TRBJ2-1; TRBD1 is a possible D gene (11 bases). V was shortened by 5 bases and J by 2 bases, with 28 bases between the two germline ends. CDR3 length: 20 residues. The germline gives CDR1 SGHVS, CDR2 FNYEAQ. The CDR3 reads CASSQGVGQGGLATYNEQFF. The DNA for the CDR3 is TGTGCCAGCAGCCAGGGGGTGGGACAGGGGGGACTAGCGACCTACAATGAGCAGTTCTTC.

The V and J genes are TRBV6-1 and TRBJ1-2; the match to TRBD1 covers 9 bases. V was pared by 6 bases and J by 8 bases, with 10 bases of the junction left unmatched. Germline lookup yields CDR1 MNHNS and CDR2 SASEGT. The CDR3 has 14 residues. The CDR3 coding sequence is TGTGCCAGCAGGCTTACAGGGGGCTCCCTAGGCTACACCTTC. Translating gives CASRLTGGSLGYTF.

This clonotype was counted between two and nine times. The CDR3 DNA sequence: TGCGCCAGCAGCCAAGATGGGGACCTCTATGGCTACACCTTC. Translated, it gives CASSQDGDLYGYTF. The rearrangement uses TRBV4-1 and TRBJ1-2, with a possible D match to TRBD1 (5 bases). This CDR3 has 14 residues. V gave up 0 bases and J gave up 4 bases, with 9 bases separating them. Germline loops: CDR1 MGHRA, CDR2 YSYEKL.

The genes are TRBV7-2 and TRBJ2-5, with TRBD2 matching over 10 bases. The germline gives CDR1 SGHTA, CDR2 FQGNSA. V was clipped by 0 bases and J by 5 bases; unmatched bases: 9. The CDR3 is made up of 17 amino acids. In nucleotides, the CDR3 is TGTGCCAGCAGCTTAGCGAGTCTAGCGGGGGCTGGGGAGACCCAGTACTTC. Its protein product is CASSLASLAGAGETQYF. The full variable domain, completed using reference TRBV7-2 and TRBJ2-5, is GAGVSQSPSNKVTEKGKDVELRCDPISGHTALYWYRQSLGQGLEFLIYFQGNSAPDKSGLPSDRFSAERTGGSVSTLTIQRTQQEDSAVYLCASSLASLAGAGETQYFGPGTRLLVL.

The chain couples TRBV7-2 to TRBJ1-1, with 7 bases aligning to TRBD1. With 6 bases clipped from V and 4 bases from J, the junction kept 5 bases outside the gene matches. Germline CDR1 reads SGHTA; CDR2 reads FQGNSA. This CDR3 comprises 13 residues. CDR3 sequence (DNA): TGTGCCAGCAGTTACACAGGGGTCACTGAAGCTTTCTTT. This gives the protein CASSYTGVTEAFF.

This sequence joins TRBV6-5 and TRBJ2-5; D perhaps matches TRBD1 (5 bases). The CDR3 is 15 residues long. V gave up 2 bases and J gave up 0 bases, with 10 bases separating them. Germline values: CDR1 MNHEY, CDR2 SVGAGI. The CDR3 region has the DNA TGTGCCAGCAGTTACGATAGGACAAACCAAGAGACCCAGTACTTC. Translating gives CASSYDRTNQETQYF.